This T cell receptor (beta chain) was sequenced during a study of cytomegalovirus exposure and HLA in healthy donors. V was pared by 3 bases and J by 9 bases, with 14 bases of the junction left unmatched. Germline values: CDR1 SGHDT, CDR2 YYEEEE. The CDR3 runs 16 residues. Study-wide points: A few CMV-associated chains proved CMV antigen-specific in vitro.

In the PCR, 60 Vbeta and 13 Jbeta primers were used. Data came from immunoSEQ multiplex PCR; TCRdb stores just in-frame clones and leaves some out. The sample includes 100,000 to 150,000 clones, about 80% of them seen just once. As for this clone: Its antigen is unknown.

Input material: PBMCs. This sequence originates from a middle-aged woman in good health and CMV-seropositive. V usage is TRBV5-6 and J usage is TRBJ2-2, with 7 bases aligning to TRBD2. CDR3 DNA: TGTGCCAGCAGCTCAAGACTAGCTCAAATGAACCGGGAGCTGTTTTTT. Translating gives CASSSRLAQMNRELFF.